Below, 9 T cell receptor beta chains from the same sample are listed, as sequenced in a study of T cell responses to AZD1222 COVID-19 vaccine. The assay was immunoSEQ multiplex PCR, and TCRdb's table has in-frame clones only and misses some. The sample yields 95,000 to 150,000 clones, more than 85% seen once. The sample in question was peripheral blood, obtained 28 days after the second AZD1222 dose. These receptors were collected from an adult who received the AZD1222 COVID-19 vaccine.

This rearrangement joins TRBV4-2 to TRBJ2-2, with 7 bases matching TRBD1. CDR1 and CDR2 from the germline V gene are LGHNA and YNFKEQ. V lost 4 bases, J lost 3 bases, and 8 bases stayed unmatched. The CDR3 is 16 amino acids. The CDR3 sequence: CASSPRQGWDTGELFF. The CDR3 DNA sequence: TGTGCCAGCAGCCCGCGACAGGGTTGGGACACCGGGGAGCTGTTTTTT.

Only a few counts were recorded for this clone. The chain carries TRBV5-4 and TRBJ1-1; D not resolved. The germline V gene encodes CDR1 SGHNT and CDR2 YYREEE (reference sequence). The CDR3 contains 14 residues. The V end lost 4 bases, the J end lost 5 bases, and 15 bases lay between the germline ends. The CDR3 DNA follows: TGTGCCAGCAGCCCCGGCCCGCGAAGAACTGAAGCTTTCTTT. This sequence encodes CASSPGPRRTEAFF.

The chain joins TRBV7-3 to TRBJ2-3; possibly TRBD2 for D (6 bases). Germline assignment: CDR1 SGHTA and CDR2 FQGTGA. There are 14 residues in the CDR3. Trimming took 4 bases from V and 0 from J, leaving 8 bases between them. The CDR3 DNA reads TGTGCCAGCAGCTCCGGGACTAGCACAGATACGCAGTATTTT. Its translation: CASSSGTSTDTQYF.

The chain joins TRBV27 to TRBJ1-5; TRBD1 is a possible D gene (5 bases). The length of the CDR3 is 13 residues. V was clipped by 3 bases and J by 2 bases, with 5 bases between them. From germline, CDR1 is MNHEY and CDR2 SMNVEV (reference sequence). CDR3 loop: CASSLTGNQPQHF. CDR3 bases: TGTGCCAGCAGTTTGACAGGCAATCAGCCCCAGCATTTT.

The gene calls are TRBV5-1 and TRBJ2-3; a weak D match, TRBD2 (6 bases). Trimming pared 0 bases from V and 4 bases from J, leaving 12 bases between. CDR3 size: 15 residues. Germline loops: CDR1 SGHRS, CDR2 YFSETQ. The CDR3 region is CASSLARGTSDTQYF. Written as DNA, the CDR3 is TGCGCCAGCAGCTTGGCCCGAGGGACTTCAGATACGCAGTATTTT.

The genes are TRBV19 and TRBJ2-5, with D tentatively TRBD2 (6 bases). The CDR3 loop spans 14 amino acids. Germline CDR1 reads LNHDA; CDR2 reads SQIVND (reference sequence). V shed 5 bases and J shed 5 bases, with 15 bases lying between them. CDR3 nucleotide sequence: TGTGCCAGTAGTTCCCTAGCGCCCGTGGAGACCCAGTACTTC. Translating gives CASSSLAPVETQYF.

The rearrangement joins TRBV7-9 to TRBJ2-1, with TRBD2 matching 7 bases. Germline CDR1 SEHNR, CDR2 FQNEAQ (reference sequence). The V segment lost 1 base and the J segment 7 bases; nucleotides outside the gene matches: 7. CDR3 length: 15 amino acids. The CDR3 is CASSLGGSPRNEQFF. In DNA form, the CDR3 reads TGTGCCAGCAGCTTAGGCGGGAGTCCTCGAAATGAGCAGTTCTTC.

CDR3 residues: CAIRTGPQETQYF. CDR3 DNA: TGTGCCATCAGGACAGGCCCACAAGAGACCCAGTACTTC. V and J are TRBV10-3 and TRBJ2-5, with a tentative D call TRBD1 (6 bases). The ends were cut back, 6 bases at V and 2 bases at J, with 10 bases in the middle. Germline loops: CDR1 ENHRY, CDR2 SYGVKD. The CDR3 has 13 amino acids.

This chain uses TRBV9 with TRBJ2-1; D remains unclear. CDR3 length: 13 residues. Germline loops: CDR1 SGDLS, CDR2 YYNGEE. V was trimmed by 0 bases and J by 5 bases, leaving 6 bases between them. The CDR3 region has the DNA TGTGCCAGCAGCGTAGATAAGAACAATGAGCAGTTCTTC. This codes for CASSVDKNNEQFF.